This TCR beta chain comes out of a study of blood T cell repertoires in COVID-19. Study information: Samples representing acute and convalescent COVID-19 were sourced from the United States, Italy and Spain. PBMCs, B-cell-depleted T cells, or T cells provided the cDNA or gDNA that made up the material.

Authors' analysis steps: Reference gene primer amplification in the assay estimated nucleated cell counts. Produced via immunoSEQ multiplex PCR; TCRdb's table is partial and in-frame only. V, J and clone size derive from that table, while D and trimming were established from the DNA sequence. The table includes around 150,000 clones, approximately 85% detected once. CDR3 length equals 16 residues. V trimming: 5 bases; J trimming: 0 bases; junction bases outside the gene matches: 7. Germline-derived CDR1 and CDR2 are MDHEN and SYDVKM. The rearrangement uses TRBV28 and TRBJ1-3; 7 positions match TRBD1. This TCR was sampled from a man in his 60s with active or convalescent COVID-19. Sequencing used peripheral blood. This CDR3 reads CASSPGQASSGNTIYF. For the CDR3, the DNA is TGTGCCAGCAGTCCAGGACAGGCGAGCTCTGGAAACACCATATATTTT.